This T cell receptor beta chain was sequenced for a study of spatial heterogeneity in lung cancer. Background on the study: The correlation between TCR transcript counts in tumor regions and a T cell module score from matched bulk RNA-seq was strong.

This clonotype was counted ten times or more. Its antigen is still unknown. Notes on the study in general: The counts of expanded TCRs, ubiquitous and regional, tracked ubiquitous and regional nonsynonymous mutations, respectively. Tumor mutation count correlated with how many alpha and beta TCRs expanded intratumorally.

In TCRdb, the 5' RACE reads were re-called with MiXCR into one record per CDR3 protein. The sample yields about 15,000 distinct CDR3 sequences, 6.5% to 8% seen once. Germline V gene sequence: CDR1 ENHRY, CDR2 SYGVKD. The V segment lost 2 bases and the J segment 6 bases; nucleotides outside the gene matches: 7. The CDR3 is 15 residues long. The time point here: sample taken at primary tumor resection. Samples were donated by 72 untreated early-stage non-small cell lung cancer patients. Unsorted whole RNA of tumor, nontumor lung or frozen PBMC was sequenced. The chain links TRBV10-3 to TRBJ1-1; 9 positions match TRBD1. Sequences were derived from lung tumor tissue, sampled at surgery. This receptor was obtained from a male donor with early-stage non-small cell lung cancer. CDR3 sequence: CAISEGTGNPAEAFF. The CDR3, as DNA: TGTGCCATCAGTGAGGGGACAGGGAATCCAGCTGAAGCTTTCTTT.